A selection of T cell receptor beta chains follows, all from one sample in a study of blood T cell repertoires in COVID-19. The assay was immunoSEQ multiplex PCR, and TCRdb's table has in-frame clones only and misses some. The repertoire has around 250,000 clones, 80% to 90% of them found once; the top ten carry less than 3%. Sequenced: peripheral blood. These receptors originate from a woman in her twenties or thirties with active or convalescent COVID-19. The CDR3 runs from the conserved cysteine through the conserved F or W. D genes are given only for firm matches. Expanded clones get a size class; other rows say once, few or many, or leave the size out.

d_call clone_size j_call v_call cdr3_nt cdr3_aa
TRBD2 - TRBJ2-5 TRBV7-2 TGTGCCAGCACCCGACAGCGGGGAAATGGGGAGACCCAGTACTTC CASTRQRGNGETQYF
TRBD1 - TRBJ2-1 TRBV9 TGTGCCAGCAGCGTTAACAGGGGGCATGGTGAGCAGTTCTTC CASSVNRGHGEQFF
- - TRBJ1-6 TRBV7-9 TGTGCCAGCAGCTTCCCCGGGGGACCCCTCCACTTT CASSFPGGPLHF
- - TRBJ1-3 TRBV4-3 TGCGCCAGCAGCACATGGGGCAGCTCTGGAAACACCATATATTTT CASSTWGSSGNTIYF
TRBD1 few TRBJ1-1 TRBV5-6 TGTGCCAGCAGCTCCCAGACAGGGGGCCGCGCTGAAGCTTTCTTT CASSSQTGGRAEAFF
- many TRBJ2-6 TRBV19 TGTGCCAGTAGTATAGAAGAGGGCTCTGGGGCCAACGTCCTGACTTTC CASSIEEGSGANVLTF
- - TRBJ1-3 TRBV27 TGTGTCAGCAGCTCCTGGAGGGGCTCTGGAAACACCATATATTTT CVSSSWRGSGNTIYF
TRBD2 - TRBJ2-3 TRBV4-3 TGCGCCAGCAGCCAAGGGCTAGCGGGGGGGATAGATACGCAGTATTTT CASSQGLAGGIDTQYF
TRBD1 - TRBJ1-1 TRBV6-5 TGTGCCAGCAGTTACTTGGGACAGAAGAACACTGAAGCTTTCTTT CASSYLGQKNTEAFF
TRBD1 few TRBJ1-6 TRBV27 TGTGCCAGCAGTTGGGACAGCTATTCACCCCTCCACTTT CASSWDSYSPLHF
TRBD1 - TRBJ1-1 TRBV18 TGTGCCAGCTCACCCGGACAGGGGAGCACTGAAGCTTTCTTT CASSPGQGSTEAFF
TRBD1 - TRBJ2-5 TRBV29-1 TGCAGCGCCGGGGGACAGGGGGGTGCGGGGTTCGGAGAGACCCAGTACTTC CSAGGQGGAGFGETQYF
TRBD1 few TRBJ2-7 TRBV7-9 TGTGCCAGCAGTTTAGTGGTTGGGACAGGGCCCCACGAGCAGTACTTC CASSLVVGTGPHEQYF
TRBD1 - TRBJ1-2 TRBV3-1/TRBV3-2 TGTGCCAGCAAAGGGACAGACGCCTATGGCTACACCTTC CASKGTDAYGYTF
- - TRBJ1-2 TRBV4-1 TGCGCCAGCAGCCAAGGGACAGCCTATGGCTACACCTTC CASSQGTAYGYTF
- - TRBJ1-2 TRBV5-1 TGCGCCAGCAGCTTGGTGTCGGGGGGCGATTATGGCTACACCTTC CASSLVSGGDYGYTF
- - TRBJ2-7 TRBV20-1 TGCAGTGCTAGTCGGCAGGGGTTCTACGAGCAGTACTTC CSASRQGFYEQYF
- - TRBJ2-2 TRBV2 TGTGCCAGCAGTGTCCAGGGGGGGGAGCTGTTTTTT CASSVQGGELFF
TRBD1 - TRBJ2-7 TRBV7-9 TGTGCCAGCAGTTGGGGGACAGGGATTTCCTACGAGCAGTACTTC CASSWGTGISYEQYF
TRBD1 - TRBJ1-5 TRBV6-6 TGTGCCAGCACTCTCCCCCGGGGACAGGGCAATCAGCCCCAGCATTTT CASTLPRGQGNQPQHF
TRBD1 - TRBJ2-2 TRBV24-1 TGTGCCACCAGTGATGGGGGGACAGGTAGCACCGGGGAGCTGTTTTTT CATSDGGTGSTGELFF
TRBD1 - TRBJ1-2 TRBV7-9 TGTGCCAGCAGCCCCCGGGACAGGGTTGACGGCTACACCTTC CASSPRDRVDGYTF
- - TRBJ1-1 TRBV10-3 TGTGCCATCAGTGAGTCCCCCCAGGGGTTGGGCACTGAAGCTTTCTTT CAISESPQGLGTEAFF
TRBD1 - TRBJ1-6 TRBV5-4 TGTGCCAGCAGCTTTGGACAGGGTGATAATTCACCCCTCCACTTT CASSFGQGDNSPLHF
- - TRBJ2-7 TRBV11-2 TGTGCCAGCAGCGGGGGCGACTTTCGCAAGCAGTACTTC CASSGGDFRKQYF
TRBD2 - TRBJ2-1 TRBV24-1 TGTGCCACCAGTGATCCCAGCGGGGGGGACAATGAGCAGTTCTTC CATSDPSGGDNEQFF
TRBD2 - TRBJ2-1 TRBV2 TGTGCCAGCAGGGTCTCGAAGAGCGGGGGGGCTAATGAGCAGTTCTTC CASRVSKSGGANEQFF
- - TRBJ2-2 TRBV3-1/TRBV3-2 TGTGCCAGCAGCCTCCCTGCGGGGACCGGGGAGCTGTTTTTT CASSLPAGTGELFF
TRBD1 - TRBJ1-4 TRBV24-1 TGTGCCACCAGTGATGGGACAGCAGTTGAAAAACTGTTTTTT CATSDGTAVEKLFF
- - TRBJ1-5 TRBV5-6 TGTGCCAGCAGCTTGGTAACCTCAGAGGAGCAGCCCCAGCATTTT CASSLVTSEEQPQHF
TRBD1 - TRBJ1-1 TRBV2 TGTGCCATAACAGGGGTGAGTGACACTGAAGCTTTCTTT CAITGVSDTEAFF
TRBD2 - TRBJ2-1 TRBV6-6 TGTGCCAGCAGTTACCCCACGGGACTAGGGGGCAATGAGCAGTTCTTC CASSYPTGLGGNEQFF
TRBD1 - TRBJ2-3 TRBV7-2 TGTGCCAGCAGCCTATTACAGGGGCGGACAGATACGCAGTATTTT CASSLLQGRTDTQYF
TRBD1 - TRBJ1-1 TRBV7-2 TGTGCCAGCAGCGGCTGGGACAGGGGGAACACTGAAGCTTTCTTT CASSGWDRGNTEAFF
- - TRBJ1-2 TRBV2 TGTGCCAGCAGCCCTGACAAGACTAACTATGGCTACACCTTC CASSPDKTNYGYTF
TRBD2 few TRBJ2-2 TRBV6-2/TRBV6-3 TGTGCCAGCAGTTACGTTAGCGGGGGGGCCGGGGAGCTGTTTTTT CASSYVSGGAGELFF
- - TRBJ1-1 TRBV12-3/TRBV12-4 TGTGCCAGCAGTTTTGGCAACACTGAAGCTTTCTTT CASSFGNTEAFF
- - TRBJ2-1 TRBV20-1 TGCAGTGCAACCGGAAGAGGAGAGCAGTTCTTC CSATGRGEQFF
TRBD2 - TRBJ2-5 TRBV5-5 TGTGCCAGCAGCTTGGGCTTTAGCGGGGGGTACCAAGAGACCCAGTACTTC CASSLGFSGGYQETQYF